The 10 T cell receptor beta chains below all came from one sample that was sequenced in a study of T cells in Graves' hyperthyroidism and ophthalmopathy. TCR beta CDR3 region amplification was performed from RNA transcripts. A first-round RT-PCR of the TCR CDR3 used the HTBI primer set. TCRdb processed the multiplex PCR reads anew with MiXCR; each CDR3 protein has one entry. The sample contains some 510,000 distinct CDR3 sequences, around 21% of which appear only once. The material sequenced was blood. The receptor set was obtained from a man between 18 and 35 years old with Graves' hyperthyroidism.

The chain joins TRBV11-2 to TRBJ1-1; D not certain. This CDR3 has 15 residues. Trimming removed 6 bases at V and 5 bases at J, with 19 bases between. Looked up from germline, CDR1 is SGHAT and CDR2 is FQNNGV. The CDR3 loop reads CASRGLGYRRTEAFF. In nucleotides, the CDR3 is TGTGCCAGCAGGGGATTAGGCTACCGGAGGACTGAAGCTTTCTTT.

This clonotype was counted ten times or more. CDR3 region: CASSVPTGFQYGYTF. The CDR3 nucleotides read TGTGCCAGCAGCGTACCGACAGGGTTCCAGTATGGCTACACCTTC. The gene calls are TRBV5-6 and TRBJ1-2; 7 bases are a match to TRBD1. Germline CDR1 is SGHDT and CDR2 is YYEEEE. V dropped 4 bases and J dropped 5; count of bases not matched to a gene: 11. The CDR3 is 15 amino acids. Together with reference TRBV5-6 and TRBJ1-2, the CDR3 gives the full variable domain: DAGVTQSPTHLIKTRGQQVTLRCSPKSGHDTVSWYQQALGQGPQFIFQYYEEEERQRGNFPDRFSGHQFPNYSSELNVNALLLGDSALYLCASSVPTGFQYGYTFGSGTRLTVV.

In this sample, this clonotype turned up a few times. The chain carries TRBV3-1 and TRBJ1-1; D is unclear. The CDR3 is 18 amino acids. V lost 0 bases and J lost 0, with 17 bases in between. From germline, CDR1 is LGHDT and CDR2 YNNKEL (reference sequence). DNA of the CDR3: TGTGCCAGCAGCCAAGAGAAAGGTATGCTAACAATGAACACTGAAGCTTTCTTT. It codes for CASSQEKGMLTMNTEAFF.

This clonotype showed up many times. The chain recombines TRBV20-1 with TRBJ1-2; D unresolved. V lost 3 bases, J lost 4 bases, and 12 bases lay in between. The CDR3 is made up of 13 amino acids. In germline, CDR1 is DFQATT, CDR2 SNEGSKA (reference sequence). The CDR3 DNA reads as TGCAGTGCTAGTTCCGGTGCAGGCTATGGCTACACCTTC. The encoded protein is CSASSGAGYGYTF.

This clonotype was recorded many times. The chain joins TRBV7-3 to TRBJ1-1, with no clear D. Germline V gene sequence: CDR1 SGHTA, CDR2 FQGTGA. The CDR3 runs 14 residues. The V gene lost 5 bases and the J gene lost 2 bases, with 12 bases spanning the gap. In DNA, the CDR3 is TGTGCCAGCAGCCTAAACGCGGTAAACACTGAAGCTTTCTTT. It encodes CASSLNAVNTEAFF.

This clonotype appeared a few times. The chain recombines TRBV6-2 or TRBV6-3 with TRBJ1-5, with 7 nucleotides matching TRBD1. Germline values: CDR1 MNHEY, CDR2 SVGEGT. The junction had 6 bases not matched to a gene; V was cut back by 4 bases and J by 9 bases. The CDR3 spans 13 residues. The CDR3 region has the DNA TGTGCCAGCAGTTCGACAGGGTTAAGGCCCCAGCATTTT. This translates into CASSSTGLRPQHF.

This clonotype showed up many times. The rearrangement uses TRBV28 and TRBJ1-1; TRBD1 aligns across 8 bases. CDR3 length: 16 residues. V dropped 5 bases and J dropped 6; count of bases not matched to a gene: 14. Germline V CDR1 and CDR2: MDHEN, SYDVKM. The CDR3 coding sequence is TGTGCCAGCAGTCCCCGACAGGGGAGGCGAAACGCTGAAGCTTTCTTT. Translation gives CASSPRQGRRNAEAFF.

This clonotype was seen at least ten times. The genes are TRBV2 and TRBJ1-2; 8 nucleotides align to TRBD1. The CDR3 has 13 residues. Trimming at V came to 7 bases and at J to 5 bases, leaving 6 bases not matched to a gene. CDR1 and CDR2 (germline): SNHLY, FYNNEI. The CDR3 bases are TGTGCCAGCATGAGAACAGGGGGTTATGGCTACACCTTC. This translates into CASMRTGGYGYTF.

At least ten counts were recorded for this clonotype. J is TRBJ2-5 and V is TRBV28; D assignment may be TRBD1 or TRBD2 (6 bases each). Germline V lookup: CDR1 MDHEN, CDR2 SYDVKM. The CDR3 length is 13 residues. Trimming removed 7 bases from V and 4 bases from J, with 13 bases in between. CDR3 sequence: CASNMGGPETQYF. DNA of the CDR3: TGTGCCAGCAACATGGGGGGCCCAGAGACCCAGTACTTC.

This clonotype was recorded at least ten times. The chain is built from TRBV12-3 or TRBV12-4 and TRBJ1-2; the match to TRBD1 covers 9 bases. V shed 5 bases, J shed 8 bases, and the junction held 6 bases outside the gene matches. This CDR3 comprises 13 residues. The CDR3 region has the DNA TGTGCCAGCAGTGCCCGGACAGGGGCCGGCTACACCTTC. Its protein product is CASSARTGAGYTF.